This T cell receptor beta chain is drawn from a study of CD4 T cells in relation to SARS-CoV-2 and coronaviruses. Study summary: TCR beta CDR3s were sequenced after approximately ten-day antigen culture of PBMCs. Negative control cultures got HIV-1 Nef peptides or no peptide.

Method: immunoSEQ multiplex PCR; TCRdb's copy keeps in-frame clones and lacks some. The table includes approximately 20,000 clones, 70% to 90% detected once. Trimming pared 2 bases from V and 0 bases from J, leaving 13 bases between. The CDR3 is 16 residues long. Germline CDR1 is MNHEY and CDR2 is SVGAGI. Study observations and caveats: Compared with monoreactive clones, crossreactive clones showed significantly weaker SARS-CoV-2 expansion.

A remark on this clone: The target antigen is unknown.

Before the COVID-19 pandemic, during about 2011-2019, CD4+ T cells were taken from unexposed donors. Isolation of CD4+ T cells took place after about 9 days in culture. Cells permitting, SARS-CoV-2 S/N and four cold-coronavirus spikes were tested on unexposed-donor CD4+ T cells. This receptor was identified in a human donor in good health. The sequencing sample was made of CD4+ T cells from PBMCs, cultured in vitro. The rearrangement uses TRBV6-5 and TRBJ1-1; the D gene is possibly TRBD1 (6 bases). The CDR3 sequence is CASSYRSGVMNTEAFF. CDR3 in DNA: TGTGCCAGCAGTTACCGGTCAGGGGTTATGAACACTGAAGCTTTCTTT.